These 8 T cell receptor beta chains were sequenced from one sample in a study of blood T cell repertoires in COVID-19. Only in-frame clones appear in the TCRdb table, and some are missing; sequencing was by immunoSEQ multiplex PCR. The sample yields around 100,000 clones, roughly 83% seen once. The sequencing sample was made of peripheral blood. These receptors all stem from a woman of 80 years or more with active or convalescent COVID-19.

The chain links TRBV6-5 to TRBJ1-1; 9 bases line up with TRBD1. Per germline, CDR1 MNHEY and CDR2 SVGAGI. Losses at the gene ends were 7 bases for V and 4 bases for J; bases not matched to a gene: 7. This CDR3 is built from 14 residues. CDR3 residues: CASKLPTGGTEAFF. The CDR3 nucleotides are TGTGCCAGCAAGCTACCGACAGGGGGCACTGAAGCTTTCTTT.

The chain links TRBV5-4 to TRBJ2-2; possible D gene TRBD2, 6 bases. Deletions cut 4 bases from V and 5 bases from J, with 15 bases between. Germline assignment: CDR1 SGHNT and CDR2 YYREEE (reference sequence). The CDR3 contains 15 residues. CDR3 loop: CASSMARGQTGELFF. CDR3 nucleotide sequence: TGTGCCAGCAGCATGGCGCGGGGTCAAACCGGGGAGCTGTTTTTT.

The chain uses TRBV6-6 and TRBJ1-4; no reliable D call. CDR1 is MNHNY, CDR2 SVGAGI, per germline (reference sequence). V shed 1 base and J shed 7 bases, with 4 bases lying between them. The CDR3 spans 12 residues. The CDR3 nucleotides read TGTGCCAGCAGTTACTTCGGTGAAAAACTGTTTTTT. Protein product: CASSYFGEKLFF.

The V and J genes are TRBV7-2 and TRBJ2-7; 9 bases map to TRBD2. Germline loops: CDR1 SGHTA, CDR2 FQGNSA. With V trimmed by 2 bases and J by 5 bases, 7 bases remained unmatched. The CDR3 sequence is 15 residues long. CDR3 nucleotides: TGTGCCAGCAGCTTAACAGCGGGGGGAGGCGACGAGCAGTACTTC. Amino acid sequence: CASSLTAGGGDEQYF.

This sequence joins TRBV5-4 and TRBJ2-7; TRBD2 aligns across 12 bases. Germline V CDR1 and CDR2: SGHNT, YYREEE (reference sequence). This CDR3 has 15 amino acids. After removal of 5 bases from V and 3 bases from J, the junction contained 6 bases not matched to a gene. DNA of the CDR3: TGTGCCAGCAGTGAGACTAGCGGGGGTTTCTACGAGCAGTACTTC. As protein: CASSETSGGFYEQYF.

V gene TRBV7-3 combines with J gene TRBJ1-6, with D tentatively TRBD1 (5 bases). Trimming removed 1 base at V and 6 bases at J, with 13 bases between. The CDR3 totals 16 residues. CDR1 is SGHTA, CDR2 FQGTGA, per germline. The CDR3 nucleotides read TGTGCCAGCAGCTTAAGAGGCGCGGGGGGTAATTCACCCCTCCACTTT. Protein sequence: CASSLRGAGGNSPLHF.

The chain carries TRBV2 and TRBJ1-1; D is possibly TRBD1 (5 bases). The germline gives CDR1 SNHLY, CDR2 FYNNEI. V was trimmed by 4 bases and J by 7 bases, leaving 13 bases between them. The CDR3 runs 13 residues. CDR3 coding DNA: TGTGCCAGCAGTGCCGGGGGGGATTATGAAGCTTTCTTT. Protein: CASSAGGDYEAFF.

The V call is TRBV30, the J call TRBJ2-2, with 8 bases fitting TRBD1. The CDR3 contains 13 residues. Germline V gene data show CDR1 as GTSNPN and CDR2 as SVGIG (reference sequence). The J segment lost 6 bases and the V segment lost 3 bases, leaving 3 bases of the junction unmatched. CDR3 bases: TGTGCCTGGAGGACACAGGGGGCCGGGGAGCTGTTTTTT. Protein: CAWRTQGAGELFF.